Below are 13 T cell receptor beta chains sequenced from a single sample in a study of blood T cell repertoires in COVID-19 (dated by TCRdb to the early 2020s). Preparation of the library involved the immunoSEQ multiplex PCR assay. This is the immuneACCESS table as TCRdb keeps it, with only in-frame sequences that have V and J called. A part of the clones is gone; compared with another copy, unresolved V genes explain less than half, and the rest is unexplained. The sample table lists just over 200,000 clones, around 82% of them with a count of one. The ten most abundant clones make up less than 7% of the sample. Sequencing input: peripheral blood. The receptors were sampled from a woman aged 65 to 85 with acute or convalescent COVID-19.

The gene calls are TRBV28 and TRBJ1-2; 10 bases align to TRBD1. With V trimmed by 7 bases and J by 5 bases, 13 bases remained unmatched. Germline values: CDR1 MDHEN, CDR2 SYDVKM. The CDR3 contains 16 residues. As DNA, the CDR3 is TGTGCCAGCACTACCCCCTCCGGGACAGGGGTTTATGGCTACACCTTC. Its protein product is CASTTPSGTGVYGYTF.

This clone was seen repeatedly, ten times or more. The chain carries TRBV3-1 (or the pseudogene TRBV3-2) and TRBJ2-3; TRBD2 matches at 8 bases. The V gene end was trimmed by 1 base and the J gene end by 0 bases; junction bases not matched to a gene: 15. Germline-derived CDR1 and CDR2 are LGHDT and YNNKEL (reference sequence). The CDR3 has 20 amino acids. The CDR3 nucleotides are TGTGCCAGCAGCCAAGGAAGAAAGGTAACTAGCGGCACTAGCACAGATACGCAGTATTTT. Protein sequence: CASSQGRKVTSGTSTDTQYF.

The CDR3 here is CASSPDKPYEQYF. The CDR3 DNA reads as TGTGCCAGCAGCCCGGACAAGCCCTACGAGCAGTACTTC. The V call is TRBV7-9, the J call TRBJ2-7; possibly TRBD1 for D (5 bases). Germline V gives CDR1 SEHNR, CDR2 FQNEAQ (reference sequence). This CDR3 is built from 13 residues. Deletions cut 5 bases from V and 2 bases from J, with 10 bases between.

DNA of the CDR3: TGTGCCAGCAGCCTTAGCGGGAGGGCCGGGAATGAGCAGTTCTTC. It is translated as CASSLSGRAGNEQFF. The V and J genes are TRBV3-1 (or the pseudogene TRBV3-2) and TRBJ2-1; TRBD2 agrees at 11 bases. V dropped 4 bases and J dropped 7; count of bases not matched to a gene: 6. Germline V CDR1 and CDR2: LGHDT, YNNKEL (reference sequence). The CDR3 has 15 amino acids.

The J gene is TRBJ2-5, the V gene TRBV11-3, with 7 bases fitting TRBD2. The CDR3 runs to 13 residues. In germline, CDR1 is SGHNT, CDR2 YENEEA. Losses at the gene ends were 1 base for V and 4 bases for J; bases not matched to a gene: 0. The CDR3 bases are TGTGCCAGCAGCTTAGGGGGGGGAGAGACCCAGTACTTC. Protein: CASSLGGGETQYF. The complete variable domain, with remaining parts taken from reference TRBV11-3 and TRBJ2-5, reads EAGVVQSPRYKIIEKKQPVAFWCNPISGHNTLYWYLQNLGQGPELLIRYENEEAVDDSQLPKDRFSAERLKGVDSTLKIQPAELGDSAVYLCASSLGGGETQYFGPGTRLLVL.

There are a few counts of this clone. The rearrangement uses TRBV7-9 and TRBJ1-2; 9 bases are a match to TRBD1. CDR1 is SEHNR, CDR2 FQNEAQ, per germline (reference sequence). V lost 4 bases to trimming and J lost 6 bases; unmatched junction nucleotides: 3. The CDR3 sequence is 13 residues long. CDR3 sequence reads: CASSSRDRDGYTF. CDR3 nucleotides: TGTGCCAGCAGCTCTCGGGACAGGGATGGCTACACCTTC.

V usage is TRBV7-8 and J usage is TRBJ2-7; 9 nucleotides agree with TRBD1. The CDR3 is made up of 15 amino acids. Unmatched junction bases numbered 5, after V lost 4 bases and J lost 1 base. Germline-derived CDR1 and CDR2 are SGHVS and FQNEAQ. In DNA form, the CDR3 reads TGTGCCAGCAGCTCGACAGACAGGGGGTCCTACGAGCAGTACTTC. Amino acid sequence: CASSSTDRGSYEQYF.

This clone was seen a single time. The limits of the CDR3 on the DNA are not certain, so only TCRdb's listed CDR3 is given. The gene calls are TRBV27 and TRBJ1-1; the table's TRBD1 call for D was not verified on the DNA. The germline gives CDR1 MNHEY, CDR2 SMNVEV (reference sequence). The CDR3 is 17 amino acids in total, end residues counted. The CDR3: CASSSSDRGAMNTEAFF.

This sequence joins TRBV28 and TRBJ1-5; no reliable D call. CDR1 is MDHEN, CDR2 SYDVKM, per germline. The CDR3 has 12 amino acids. Deletions cut 9 bases from V and 0 bases from J, with 6 bases between. CDR3 in DNA: TGTGCCAGTTACAGTAGCAATCAGCCCCAGCATTTT. It yields the protein CASYSSNQPQHF.

The rearrangement joins TRBV30 to TRBJ2-3; 8 bases are a match to TRBD2. V lost 5 bases, J lost 5 bases, and 12 bases stayed unmatched. In germline, CDR1 is GTSNPN, CDR2 SVGIG (reference sequence). The CDR3 is 15 residues long. In DNA form, the CDR3 reads TGTGCCTGGGCTGGGGGAGCGGGAGAAGAAGATACGCAGTATTTT. Residues: CAWAGGAGEEDTQYF.

This clone was counted once. V usage is TRBV4-2 and J usage is TRBJ1-4; maybe TRBD1 (6 bases). Trimming removed 5 bases from V and 0 bases from J, with 10 bases in between. The germline V gene encodes CDR1 LGHNA and CDR2 YNFKEQ. The CDR3 loop spans 15 amino acids. The CDR3 DNA reads as TGTGCCAGCAGCAGGACAGACTCAACTAATGAAAAACTGTTTTTT. Translating it yields CASSRTDSTNEKLFF.

This chain joins TRBV30 and TRBJ1-1; 7 positions agree with TRBD1. Germline V gene lookup returns CDR1 GTSNPN and CDR2 SVGIG (reference sequence). This CDR3 contains 13 residues. J gave up 5 bases and V 3 bases, and 6 bases lay outside the gene matches. The CDR3 DNA follows: TGTGCCTGGAGCAGGGGGGATGGGACTGAAGCTTTCTTT. Protein: CAWSRGDGTEAFF. The entire variable domain, with the rest obtained from reference TRBV30 and TRBJ1-1, is as follows: SQTIHQWPATLVQPVGSPLSLECTVEGTSNPNLYWYRQAAGRGLQLLFYSVGIGQISSEVPQNLSASRPQDRQFILSSKKLLLSDSGFYLCAWSRGDGTEAFFGQGTRLTVV.

The chain uses TRBV5-1 and TRBJ1-6; 8 bases align to TRBD1. J lost 10 bases, V lost 3 bases, and 12 bases had no gene match. The CDR3 contains 16 residues. Germline assignment: CDR1 SGHRS and CDR2 YFSETQ. CDR3 loop: CASSSVTGGSGSPLHF. The CDR3 nucleotides read TGCGCCAGCAGCTCGGTTACAGGGGGATCAGGGTCACCCCTCCACTTT.